One and the same sample provided the 5 T cell receptor beta chains below, sequenced in a study of beta chain features in type 1 diabetes. Study-wide findings and caveats: Shortening of TCRB CDR3s, moderate but significant, appeared in all four CD4+ subsets of Type 1 diabetes patients.

What these receptors recognize is not known. Expressed TCRB transcripts were sequenced after all isolated RNA was converted to cDNA. Libraries were prepared by immunoSEQ multiplex PCR; TCRdb keeps only in-frame clonotypes and omits some of them. The sample shows 300,000 or so clones, roughly 13% of them seen only once. Sample: naive CD4+ T cells from blood. These receptors were collected from a man aged 25-45 years with type 1 diabetes.

This sequence joins TRBV30 and TRBJ2-5, with D tentatively TRBD1 (5 bases). In germline, CDR1 is GTSNPN, CDR2 SVGIG (reference sequence). The CDR3 is made up of 11 amino acids. V was clipped by 0 bases and J by 7 bases, with 6 bases between them. The CDR3 nucleotides are TGTGCCTGGAGTGTCCAGGGGACCCAGTACTTC. Its protein is CAWSVQGTQYF.

This clone has more than one count but fewer than ten. This chain joins TRBV25-1 and TRBJ1-2; 8 bases are shared with TRBD1. Germline CDR1 MGHDK, CDR2 SYGVNS. The CDR3 is 14 amino acids. Germline trimming cut 3 bases from V and 4 bases from J; bases unmatched to any gene: 4. The CDR3 loop is CASSDRGHFYGYTF. As DNA, the CDR3 is TGTGCCAGCAGTGACAGGGGGCATTTCTATGGCTACACCTTC.

The gene calls are TRBV2 and TRBJ1-2, with a weak D call TRBD1 (6 bases). CDR3 length: 14 residues. Trimming stripped 6 bases from V and 2 bases from J, with 13 bases between. Per the germline V gene, CDR1 is SNHLY and CDR2 is FYNNEI. The CDR3 region is CASRVDRINYGYTF. The CDR3 nucleotides are TGTGCCAGCAGGGTCGACAGGATCAACTATGGCTACACCTTC.

The chain carries TRBV5-1 and TRBJ2-7; 9 bases are shared with TRBD1. The trim removed 0 bases at V and 4 bases at J, leaving 5 bases unmatched. CDR1 is SGHRS, CDR2 YFSETQ, per germline. The CDR3 length is 15 residues. CDR3 sequence (DNA): TGCGCCAGCAGCTTGGTGTCGGGACAGGGATACGAGCAGTACTTC. This encodes CASSLVSGQGYEQYF.

This clone was observed a handful of times. V is TRBV28 and J is TRBJ2-2; 9 nucleotides agree with TRBD2. V lost 8 bases to trimming and J lost 6 bases; unmatched junction nucleotides: 10. Germline V gene sequence: CDR1 MDHEN, CDR2 SYDVKM. The CDR3 extends over 15 amino acids. The CDR3 bases are TGTGCCAGCGGCGCCCCTGGCGGGAGGGCCGGGGAGCTGTTTTTT. Amino acids: CASGAPGGRAGELFF.